This is a list of T cell receptor beta chains from one sample in a study of T cells in Graves' hyperthyroidism and ophthalmopathy. TCRdb recomputed calls from the multiplex PCR reads with MiXCR, one row per CDR3 protein. The sample yields 300,000 to 350,000 distinct CDR3 sequences, 15% to 20% seen once. Source material: blood. The receptors derive from a woman aged 40 to 49 with Graves' ophthalmopathy. CDR3s include the opening cysteine and the closing phenylalanine or tryptophan. Expanded clones are given a class, and other clones once, few, many or no size at all.

TRBV6-2/TRBV6-3,TRBJ2-7,many,CASSYIPQYSHEQYF
TRBV6-2/TRBV6-3,TRBJ2-7,.,CASSYRGRLVSEQYF
TRBV12-3/TRBV12-4,TRBJ2-2,many,CASRSSGSTGELFF
TRBV2,TRBJ1-2,many,CASSPRPQGGYTF
TRBV12-3/TRBV12-4,TRBJ2-2,many,CASTGQTNTGELFF
TRBV5-5,TRBJ2-5,many,CASSGGLQQETQYF
TRBV15,TRBJ2-6,many,CATSRRGSGANVLTF
TRBV29-1,TRBJ2-5,many,CSVEDLTGGKETQYF
TRBV28,TRBJ2-2,many,CASSLWGGSNTGELFF
TRBV7-8,TRBJ2-7,many,CASSRGTVSYEQYF
TRBV6-1,TRBJ2-5,.,CASNNGVKTQYF
TRBV20-1,TRBJ1-2,many,CSRDHRLYGYTF
TRBV15,TRBJ2-5,.,CATSSGTADQETQYF
TRBV28,TRBJ2-7,many,CASSLEPPTPHEQYF
TRBV2,TRBJ2-7,many,CASSPTSGSVEQYF
TRBV9,TRBJ1-5,many,CASSVGFTGGQPQHF
TRBV28,TRBJ1-1,many,CASTTLAVLNTEAFF